Below are 15 T cell receptor beta chains sequenced from a single sample in a study of T cell responses to AZD1222 COVID-19 vaccine. This table comes from immunoSEQ multiplex PCR, and its TCRdb copy is limited to in-frame clones, with some not included. The data hold roughly 110,000 clones, with roughly 90% observed a single time. Sequenced material: peripheral blood, taken on day 0 of AZD1222 vaccination. These receptors were obtained from an adult in good health.

This chain joins TRBV5-1 and TRBJ2-1; D might be TRBD2 (5 bases). The CDR3 covers 13 residues. Germline assignment: CDR1 SGHRS and CDR2 YFSETQ. V was clipped by 0 bases and J by 15 bases, with 16 bases between them. The DNA of the CDR3 is TGCGCCAGCAGCTTGGAAAGAGCGAGCCGGGGGTTCTTC. It specifies CASSLERASRGFF.

This sequence joins TRBV3-1 (or the pseudogene TRBV3-2) and TRBJ1-1; D gene uncertain. Trimming removed 4 bases from V and 1 base from J, with 10 bases in between. The CDR3 totals 14 residues. The germline V gene has CDR1 LGHDT and CDR2 YNNKEL (reference sequence). The CDR3 sequence: CASSLAAGNTEAFF. The CDR3 coding sequence is TGTGCCAGCAGCCTCGCGGCGGGGAACACTGAAGCTTTCTTT.

This chain connects TRBV18 to TRBJ1-3, with no clear D. In germline, CDR1 is KGHSH, CDR2 LQKENI. Trimming took 4 bases from V and 4 from J, leaving 14 bases between them. The CDR3 totals 15 residues. DNA of the CDR3: TGTGCCAGCTCACTACGTAGTGAGGCCGGAAACACCATATATTTT. It codes for CASSLRSEAGNTIYF. Using reference TRBV18 and TRBJ1-3 for the parts outside the CDR3, the full variable domain is NAGVMQNPRHLVRRRGQEARLRCSPMKGHSHVYWYRQLPEEGLKFMVYLQKENIIDESGMPKERFSAEFPKEGPSILRIQQVVRGDSAAYFCASSLRSEAGNTIYFGEGSWLTVV.

V gene TRBV18 combines with J gene TRBJ1-4; no definite D call. The CDR3 extends over 14 amino acids. CDR1 and CDR2 (germline): KGHSH, LQKENI. Between the trimmed V and J ends, which lost 3 bases and 0 bases, there was a span of 5 bases. The CDR3 DNA reads as TGTGCCAGCTCACCCGCCTCAACTAATGAAAAACTGTTTTTT. Protein sequence: CASSPASTNEKLFF. Looking up the rest from reference TRBV18 and TRBJ1-4 gives the full variable domain: NAGVMQNPRHLVRRRGQEARLRCSPMKGHSHVYWYRQLPEEGLKFMVYLQKENIIDESGMPKERFSAEFPKEGPSILRIQQVVRGDSAAYFCASSPASTNEKLFFGSGTQLSVL.

This clone is a singleton in its sample. This chain connects TRBV4-3 to TRBJ1-2; D not resolved. This CDR3 comprises 16 residues. Per the germline V gene, CDR1 is LGHNA and CDR2 is YSLEER. Trimming removed 0 bases at V and 7 bases at J, with 18 bases between. The CDR3 DNA reads as TGCGCCAGCAGCCAAGAAATGGGTAATAGTTTGAGTGGCTACACCTTC. Amino acids: CASSQEMGNSLSGYTF.

This sequence joins TRBV7-3 and TRBJ2-1; 9 positions match TRBD2. The CDR3 extends over 16 amino acids. V lost 3 bases and J lost 6; bases outside the gene matches: 9. The germline gives CDR1 SGHTA, CDR2 FQGTGA. CDR3 bases: TGTGCCAGCAGCTTCCAGGCGGGAGGGTTTTCCAATGAGCAGTTCTTC. It translates to CASSFQAGGFSNEQFF.

This clone was found a few times. This chain links TRBV6-1 with TRBJ1-1, with D possibly being TRBD1 (5 bases). The CDR3 length is 14 residues. V was clipped by 2 bases and J by 4 bases, with 11 bases between them. CDR1 is MNHNS, CDR2 SASEGT, per germline. CDR3 sequence: CASSEMAGITEAFF. The CDR3 DNA reads TGTGCCAGCAGTGAAATGGCAGGGATCACTGAAGCTTTCTTT.

The gene calls are TRBV30 and TRBJ1-3; D gene unclear. The germline gives CDR1 GTSNPN, CDR2 SVGIG (reference sequence). The V and J ends lost 3 bases and 0 bases respectively, with 12 bases between them. The CDR3 is made up of 15 amino acids. CDR3 in DNA: TGTGCCTGGAGCCTAACGGGGAGCTCTGGAAACACCATATATTTT. Translating gives CAWSLTGSSGNTIYF.

This clone was found once. The chain has TRBV29-1 and TRBJ2-7; 8 nucleotides agree with TRBD1. Trimming cost V 6 bases and J 6 bases; bases outside gene matches: 10. CDR1 and CDR2 (germline): SQVTM, ANQGSEA. The CDR3 spans 13 residues. The CDR3 reads CSVGQALAREQYF. In nucleotides, the CDR3 is TGCAGCGTGGGACAGGCCCTCGCTCGCGAGCAGTACTTC.

The chain employs TRBV3-1 (or the pseudogene TRBV3-2) and TRBJ2-1; 7 nucleotides agree with TRBD2. Germline trimming cut 4 bases from V and 4 bases from J; bases unmatched to any gene: 7. This CDR3 spans 15 amino acids. From germline, CDR1 is LGHDT and CDR2 YNNKEL (reference sequence). The CDR3 spells CASSPRLAAYNEQFF. The DNA of the CDR3 is TGTGCCAGCAGCCCTAGACTAGCAGCTTACAATGAGCAGTTCTTC.

The chain has TRBV7-6 and TRBJ1-6; D remains ambiguous. V was pared by 1 base and J by 0 bases, with 4 bases between. This CDR3 is built from 15 residues. The germline V gene encodes CDR1 SGHVS and CDR2 FNYEAQ. The chain's CDR3 is CASSLVSSYNSPLHF. The CDR3 DNA sequence: TGTGCCAGCAGCTTAGTCAGCTCCTATAATTCACCCCTCCACTTT.

This clone has a handful of counts. V and J are TRBV2 and TRBJ2-1; 8 bases are a match to TRBD1. CDR1 is SNHLY, CDR2 FYNNEI, per germline. The CDR3 is 16 residues long. J gave up 5 bases and V 6 bases, and 12 bases lay outside the gene matches. For the CDR3, the DNA is TGTGCCAGCAGCCCGATTTTGGGACAGGTAGACAATGAGCAGTTCTTC. Residues: CASSPILGQVDNEQFF.

For the CDR3, the DNA is TGTGCCAGCAGCAAGCCGGGACAGGGAAACACCGGGGAGCTGTTTTTT. The encoded protein is CASSKPGQGNTGELFF. V and J are TRBV7-3 and TRBJ2-2, with 9 bases that match TRBD1. The V gene's germline CDR1 is SGHTA and CDR2 FQGTGA. The CDR3 length is 16 residues. The V and J ends lost 5 bases and 2 bases, in that order; junction bases with no gene match: 6.

This clone was counted a single time. V gene TRBV7-3 combines with J gene TRBJ2-1, with a tentative D call TRBD1 (6 bases). V lost 2 bases and J lost 10, with 9 bases in between. Germline V gene lookup returns CDR1 SGHTA and CDR2 FQGTGA. The CDR3 length is 12 residues. The CDR3 loop is CASSLYRAEQFF. The DNA of the CDR3 is TGTGCCAGCAGCTTATACAGGGCAGAGCAGTTCTTC.

The chain has TRBV7-3 and TRBJ2-3; D not resolved. Germline V gene sequence: CDR1 SGHTA, CDR2 FQGTGA. This CDR3 is built from 15 residues. Trimming cost V 0 bases and J 2 bases, with 9 bases left between them. CDR3 DNA sequence: TGTGCCAGCAGCTTAACGAGAGAGACCACAGATACGCAGTATTTT. Residues: CASSLTRETTDTQYF.